These T cell receptor beta chains were read from a single sample in a study of identical twins. Using its own MiXCR run on the 5' RACE reads, TCRdb lists one record per CDR3 protein. Of about 240,000 distinct CDR3 sequences listed, over 9.5% are singletons. Sequencing was done on a sample of memory T cells sorted from blood. The receptors come from a man aged 45-65 years in good health. CDR3s include the opening cysteine and the closing phenylalanine or tryptophan.

>TRBV5-1|TRBJ2-2
CASSPQWVKNTGELFF
>TRBV6-1|TRBJ1-2
CASSWGQAAGYTF
>TRBV19|TRBJ2-5
CASSMSSQETQYF
>TRBV20-1|TRBJ2-1
CSARKLGMNNEQFF
>TRBV6-5|TRBJ1-2
CASSYRGIGYGYTF
>TRBV19|TRBJ1-2
CASTLVGLHYGYTF
>TRBV10-3|TRBJ1-1
CAISESRVNTEAFF
>TRBV7-8|TRBJ2-7
CASSLEGQGMVEQYF
>TRBV28|TRBJ2-6
CASSFGGANVLTF
>TRBV7-9|TRBJ2-6
CASSLVGTLAGANVLTF
>TRBV19|TRBJ1-3
CASSRGATGEFGNTIYF
>TRBV15|TRBJ2-3
CATSRERRVATDTQYF
>TRBV29-1|TRBJ2-5
CSVGKNRGSETQYF
>TRBV12-3/TRBV12-4|TRBJ2-5
CASSFQVRKETQYF
>TRBV20-1|TRBJ2-5
CSARSGDQETQYF
>TRBV18|TRBJ2-5
CASSRGKQETQYF
>TRBV7-9|TRBJ2-2
CASSLYLTGELFF